In this sample, the clone carrying this TCR beta chain turned up a few times. Its antigen remains unknown. This sample was taken from a study of T cell repertoires in cytomegalovirus infection. About the research overall: Public signatures in TCR beta pointed to CMV infection and matching HLA type.

MiXCR, run by TCRdb on the reads, gives a single entry per CDR3 protein. The sample holds about 770,000 distinct CDR3 sequences; roughly 28% are singletons and the top ten take 10% to 15%. Deletions cut 8 bases from V and 6 bases from J, with 12 bases between. The CDR3 has 13 amino acids. The TCR comes from a human donor in good health (CMV status not recorded). Some clones in this sample may be carry-over from other donors' samples. The sequencing used cultured CD8+ T cells from PBMCs, collected from culture after CMV antigen stimulation. This rearrangement joins TRBV5-3 to TRBJ1-6; D is possibly TRBD1 (5 bases). TRBV5-3 is recorded as an ORF, its role being uncertain. The CDR3 spells CASMPGINSPLHF. The CDR3 DNA is TGTGCCAGCATGCCAGGGATTAATTCACCCCTCCACTTT.